Below are 4 T cell receptor beta chains sequenced from a single sample in a study of T-cell reconstitution after alpha-beta-depleted transplantation in children. Unique molecular identifiers were built into the TCRbeta library. Each CDR3 protein gets one entry after TCRdb re-called the PCR reads with MiXCR. The sample contains some 110,000 distinct CDR3 sequences, about 9.3% of which appear only once. The sequenced sample was PBMCs, obtained before TCRalphabeta/CD19-depleted stem cell transplant. These receptors all come from a boy between 2 and 10 years old with acute lymphoblastic leukemia, due to receive a stem cell transplant.

The V and J genes are TRBV10-2 and TRBJ2-3; D perhaps matches TRBD1 (6 bases). V shed 6 bases and J shed 6 bases, with 13 bases lying between them. The CDR3 is made up of 13 amino acids. Germline V CDR1 and CDR2: WSHSY, SAAADI. The CDR3: CASRPQGLDTQYF. DNA for the CDR3: TGCGCCAGCAGGCCCCAGGGGTTGGATACGCAGTATTTT.

The chain is built from TRBV7-9 and TRBJ2-7; the D call may be TRBD1 or TRBD2 (5 bases each). The CDR3 is made up of 16 amino acids. The germline V gene has CDR1 SEHNR and CDR2 FQNEAQ (reference sequence). Trimming cost V 7 bases and J 6 bases, with 25 bases left between them. The CDR3 DNA follows: TGTGCCAGCAACGGAACATGGGGGTGGGTTCGGCGCGAGCAGTACTTC. It specifies CASNGTWGWVRREQYF.

The chain links TRBV5-1 to TRBJ2-3, with D possibly being TRBD2 (5 bases). Trimming took 3 bases from V and 0 from J, leaving 8 bases between them. The germline CDR1 and CDR2 sequences are SGHRS and YFSETQ. The CDR3 extends over 14 amino acids. The CDR3 nucleotides are TGCGCCAGCAGCTGGGAGAGTAGCACAGATACGCAGTATTTT. It is translated as CASSWESSTDTQYF. The complete variable domain, with remaining parts taken from reference TRBV5-1 and TRBJ2-3, reads KAGVTQTPRYLIKTRGQQVTLSCSPISGHRSVSWYQQTPGQGLQFLFEYFSETQRNKGNFPGRFSGRQFSNSRSEMNVSTLELGDSALYLCASSWESSTDTQYFGPGTRLTVL.

The chain is built from TRBV3-1 and TRBJ2-1, with D possibly TRBD2 on 6 matching bases. V dropped 5 bases and J dropped 2 bases, with 13 bases sitting between them. The CDR3 runs to 15 residues. Per the germline V gene, CDR1 is LGHDT and CDR2 is YNNKEL (reference sequence). The CDR3 reads CASSTSGPTYNEQFF. The CDR3 DNA reads as TGTGCCAGCAGCACGAGCGGGCCTACCTACAATGAGCAGTTCTTC.